The 26 T cell receptor beta chains below come from one sample, sequenced in a study of identical twins. TCRdb re-derived calls from the 5' RACE reads in MiXCR, one entry per CDR3 protein. The sample has 500,000 to 600,000 distinct CDR3 sequences, around 20% seen once. The same specimen was also included in a second study, on T cells expressing NK-cell markers.

Sequenced sample: CD4+ T cells sorted from blood. These receptors were collected from a woman younger than 30 in good health.

This clonotype has ten or more counts. This sequence joins TRBV20-1 and TRBJ2-3; D is ambiguous. The CDR3 covers 14 residues. V lost 0 bases, J lost 5 bases, and 12 bases lay in between. From germline, CDR1 is DFQATT and CDR2 SNEGSKA (reference sequence). CDR3 sequence: CSARDPQLRDTQYF. DNA for the CDR3: TGCAGTGCTAGAGATCCCCAGCTCCGAGATACGCAGTATTTT.

This rearrangement joins TRBV6-5 to TRBJ2-5; 12 nucleotides line up with TRBD2. Germline lookup yields CDR1 MNHEY and CDR2 SVGAGI. V was pared by 0 bases and J by 2 bases, with 10 bases of the junction left unmatched. This CDR3 has 19 residues. This chain's CDR3 is CASSYSPPTSGSNQETQYF. CDR3 coding DNA: TGTGCCAGCAGTTACTCGCCCCCGACTAGCGGGAGTAATCAAGAGACCCAGTACTTC.

V is TRBV18 and J is TRBJ2-7; no reliable D call. This CDR3 has 16 amino acids. CDR1 and CDR2 (germline): KGHSH, LQKENI. The V end lost 4 bases, the J end lost 0 bases, and 16 bases lay between the germline ends. DNA of the CDR3: TGTGCCAGCTCACTGAGCCTAGGGCTTAGCTCCTACGAGCAGTACTTC. Protein sequence: CASSLSLGLSSYEQYF.

This clonotype has a handful of counts. This chain joins TRBV5-1 and TRBJ2-2, with TRBD2 matching over 9 bases. V dropped 4 bases and J dropped 5; count of bases not matched to a gene: 9. Germline assignment: CDR1 SGHRS and CDR2 YFSETQ. The CDR3 consists of 16 residues. The DNA of the CDR3 is TGCGCCAGCAGCCGCGGAGGCCTAGCGGGGACCGGGGAGCTGTTTTTT. Translating gives CASSRGGLAGTGELFF. Full variable domain (missing parts from reference TRBV5-1 and TRBJ2-2): KAGVTQTPRYLIKTRGQQVTLSCSPISGHRSVSWYQQTPGQGLQFLFEYFSETQRNKGNFPGRFSGRQFSNSRSEMNVSTLELGDSALYLCASSRGGLAGTGELFFGEGSRLTVL.

The V and J genes are TRBV6-5 and TRBJ2-1; D is possibly TRBD1 or TRBD2 (5 bases each). This CDR3 has 14 residues. V lost 4 bases and J 11 bases, leaving 18 bases between the germline ends. Germline assignment: CDR1 MNHEY and CDR2 SVGAGI. The CDR3 protein is CASSSPGPGYKQFF. In DNA form, the CDR3 reads TGTGCCAGCAGTTCACCGGGACCGGGGTATAAGCAGTTCTTC.

V gene TRBV20-1 combines with J gene TRBJ2-3, with 11 bases fitting TRBD2. The germline V gene has CDR1 DFQATT and CDR2 SNEGSKA (reference sequence). The CDR3 runs 17 residues. J lost 2 bases, V lost 5 bases, and 12 bases had no gene match. Here the CDR3 DNA reads TGCAGTGCTTTACTAGCGGGAGCGTCCTCATCCACAGATACGCAGTATTTT. This sequence encodes CSALLAGASSSTDTQYF.

This clonotype was recorded at least ten times. The V gene is TRBV20-1, the J gene TRBJ2-3; D gene uncertain. V was cut by 0 bases and J by 6 bases, with 7 bases left in between. Per the germline V gene, CDR1 is DFQATT and CDR2 is SNEGSKA (reference sequence). This CDR3 comprises 12 residues. CDR3 protein: CSARDVDDTQYF. The CDR3 nucleotides are TGCAGTGCTAGAGATGTGGATGATACGCAGTATTTT.

This clonotype was detected many times. V gene TRBV10-3 combines with J gene TRBJ2-5; 8 nucleotides align to TRBD1. The CDR3 is 16 amino acids. J was trimmed by 4 bases and V by 3 bases; bases with no gene match: 10. The germline V gene has CDR1 ENHRY and CDR2 SYGVKD. The CDR3 loop is CAISDPGQGATETQYF. The CDR3 DNA is TGTGCCATCAGTGACCCCGGACAGGGAGCCACAGAGACCCAGTACTTC.

This clonotype was recorded at least ten times. In DNA form, the CDR3 reads TGTGCCATCAGTCCCCCGCCGGGGCTGAGGACTGAAGCTTTCTTT. Amino acid sequence: CAISPPPGLRTEAFF. The chain has TRBV10-3 and TRBJ1-1; perhaps TRBD1 as D (5 bases). Trimming took off 5 bases at V and 5 bases at J, with 18 bases between the two ends. Germline V gene lookup returns CDR1 ENHRY and CDR2 SYGVKD. The CDR3 is made up of 15 amino acids.

A few counts support this clonotype. V gene TRBV18 combines with J gene TRBJ1-6, with D unresolved. CDR1 and CDR2 (germline): KGHSH, LQKENI. Deletions cut 3 bases from V and 10 bases from J, with 13 bases between. The CDR3 sequence is 14 residues long. CDR3 nucleotides: TGTGCCAGCTCACCCGACGCGGGAAGATCACCCCTCCACTTT. Encoded protein: CASSPDAGRSPLHF.

In this sample, this clonotype turned up a few times. The chain uses TRBV9 and TRBJ2-3; 11 bases line up with TRBD2. The CDR3 totals 18 residues. The germline gives CDR1 SGDLS, CDR2 YYNGEE. The junction had 10 bases not matched to a gene; V was cut back by 4 bases and J by 0 bases. The CDR3 here is CASSRGLAGGGSTDTQYF. DNA for the CDR3: TGTGCCAGCAGCCGTGGGCTAGCGGGAGGAGGGAGCACAGATACGCAGTATTTT. The whole variable domain, filled in from reference TRBV9 and TRBJ2-3, reads DSGVTQTPKHLITATGQRVTLRCSPRSGDLSVYWYQQSLDQGLQFLIQYYNGEERAKGNILERFSAQQFPDLHSELNLSSLELGDSALYFCASSRGLAGGGSTDTQYFGPGTRLTVL.

The chain couples TRBV11-3 to TRBJ2-7; D is unresolved. Germline V lookup: CDR1 SGHNT, CDR2 YENEEA. Trimming pared 2 bases from V and 5 bases from J, leaving 10 bases between. The CDR3 is 13 residues long. CDR3 sequence (DNA): TGTGCCAGCAGCTTAACCCGAAGCCACGAGCAGTACTTC. Translation gives CASSLTRSHEQYF.

V gene TRBV2 combines with J gene TRBJ2-1; 10 bases are a match to TRBD1. In germline, CDR1 is SNHLY, CDR2 FYNNEI. The CDR3 runs 13 residues. Unmatched junction bases numbered 3, after V lost 7 bases and J lost 6 bases. As DNA, the CDR3 is TGTGCCAGCAACTGGGACAGGGGCAATGAGCAGTTCTTC. This encodes CASNWDRGNEQFF.

This clonotype was seen more than once but under ten times. The chain uses TRBV5-6 and TRBJ2-1; no clear D. CDR3 length equals 12 residues. V gave up 0 bases and J gave up 9 bases, with 7 bases separating them. CDR1 is SGHDT and CDR2 is YYEEEE in the germline V gene. CDR3 region: CASSLAAIEQFF. Here the CDR3 DNA reads TGTGCCAGCAGCTTGGCAGCGATTGAGCAGTTCTTC.

The chain joins TRBV29-1 to TRBJ2-2; no firm D call. The germline CDR1 and CDR2 sequences are SQVTM and ANQGSEA. The CDR3 totals 13 residues. V was pared by 4 bases and J by 4 bases, with 10 bases between. CDR3 sequence (DNA): TGCAGCGTTGGCTCGGTGATCACCGGGGAGCTGTTTTTT. Its translation: CSVGSVITGELFF.

In DNA, the CDR3 is TGCACAACCCCTCAAGGAGATACGCAGTATTTT. It translates to CTTPQGDTQYF. The chain links TRBV20-1 to TRBJ2-3, with D uncertain. The germline V gene encodes CDR1 DFQATT and CDR2 SNEGSKA (reference sequence). The CDR3 is made up of 11 amino acids.

The V gene is TRBV10-3, the J gene TRBJ2-1; 9 bases match TRBD2. The V gene end was trimmed by 3 bases and the J gene end by 9 bases; junction bases not matched to a gene: 9. The CDR3 has 15 amino acids. The germline V gene has CDR1 ENHRY and CDR2 SYGVKD. CDR3 sequence (DNA): TGTGCCATCAGTGATCAGCGGGGGGCATCAGGTGAGCAGTTCTTC. This sequence encodes CAISDQRGASGEQFF.

The V and J genes are TRBV5-1 and TRBJ2-5; 7 positions agree with TRBD1. The V segment lost 2 bases and the J segment 1 base; nucleotides outside the gene matches: 14. Germline CDR1 is SGHRS and CDR2 is YFSETQ. The CDR3 has 18 amino acids. DNA of the CDR3: TGCGCCAGCAGCTTTCATCCCGGGACAGACCTTACCCAAGAGACCCAGTACTTC. The encoded protein is CASSFHPGTDLTQETQYF.

This chain links TRBV7-9 with TRBJ1-2; D uncertain. The CDR3 contains 12 residues. V lost 3 bases, J lost 2 bases, and 4 bases lay in between. The V gene's germline CDR1 is SEHNR and CDR2 FQNEAQ (reference sequence). In nucleotides, the CDR3 is TGTGCCAGCAGCTTGTGGAACTATGGCTACACCTTC. Residues: CASSLWNYGYTF.

The table lists this clonotype with a few counts. The V and J genes are TRBV30 and TRBJ2-7, with D perhaps being TRBD1 or TRBD2 (6 bases each). Trimming shortened V by 1 base and J by 0 bases, and 13 bases separated the two germline ends. CDR3 length: 15 residues. Germline lookup yields CDR1 GTSNPN and CDR2 SVGIG (reference sequence). The DNA of the CDR3 is TGTGCCTGGAGTGGGCAGGAGGGACACTCCTACGAGCAGTACTTC. Residues: CAWSGQEGHSYEQYF.

The rearrangement links TRBV6-5 to TRBJ1-6; D may be TRBD1 (6 bases). Germline loops: CDR1 MNHEY, CDR2 SVGAGI. The V gene lost 2 bases and the J gene lost 8 bases, with 13 bases spanning the gap. The CDR3 spans 15 residues. The CDR3 DNA follows: TGTGCCAGCAGTTACCAGGGGTTTCGGGATTCACCCCTCCACTTT. Protein: CASSYQGFRDSPLHF.

This chain connects TRBV6-5 to TRBJ2-7; TRBD1 agrees at 9 bases. Germline values: CDR1 MNHEY, CDR2 SVGAGI. V lost 4 bases to trimming and J lost 2 bases; unmatched junction nucleotides: 9. This CDR3 is built from 16 residues. CDR3 nucleotide sequence: TGTGCCAGCAGTTCCCCCACAGGGGGCAGAACCTACGAGCAGTACTTC. Translation: CASSSPTGGRTYEQYF.

This clonotype appeared a few times. The chain couples TRBV6-1 to TRBJ2-5; TRBD1 matches at 8 bases. Germline values: CDR1 MNHNS, CDR2 SASEGT. V trimming: 6 bases; J trimming: 2 bases; junction bases outside the gene matches: 8. The CDR3 has 15 residues. CDR3 coding DNA: TGTGCCAGCAGGGCGACCAGGACAGGGCAAGAGACCCAGTACTTC. It codes for CASRATRTGQETQYF.

This clonotype was seen only a few times. CDR3 region: CASSIIRSDEKLFF. CDR3 in DNA: TGTGCCAGCAGCATTATTAGGAGCGATGAAAAACTGTTTTTT. The chain employs TRBV12-3 or TRBV12-4 and TRBJ1-4; D is unclear. The CDR3 covers 14 residues. V lost 6 bases, J lost 6 bases, and 14 bases lay in between.

The V and J genes are TRBV20-1 and TRBJ2-3; TRBD1 might be the D (5 bases). The CDR3 runs to 16 residues. The germline CDR1 and CDR2 sequences are DFQATT and SNEGSKA (reference sequence). With 0 bases removed from V and 0 bases from J, the gap between germline ends came to 13 bases. The CDR3 is CSARDLGKGSTDTQYF. As DNA, the CDR3 is TGCAGTGCTAGAGATTTAGGGAAGGGGAGCACAGATACGCAGTATTTT.

CDR3 region: CASSFRRGPSTDTQYF. Written as DNA, the CDR3 is TGTGCCAGCAGCTTTCGACGGGGGCCCTCGACAGATACGCAGTATTTT. This chain joins TRBV11-2 and TRBJ2-3, with D perhaps given as TRBD1 or TRBD2 (6 bases each). The CDR3 is 16 amino acids. The germline gives CDR1 SGHAT, CDR2 FQNNGV. Trimming took off 3 bases at V and 3 bases at J, with 16 bases between the two ends.